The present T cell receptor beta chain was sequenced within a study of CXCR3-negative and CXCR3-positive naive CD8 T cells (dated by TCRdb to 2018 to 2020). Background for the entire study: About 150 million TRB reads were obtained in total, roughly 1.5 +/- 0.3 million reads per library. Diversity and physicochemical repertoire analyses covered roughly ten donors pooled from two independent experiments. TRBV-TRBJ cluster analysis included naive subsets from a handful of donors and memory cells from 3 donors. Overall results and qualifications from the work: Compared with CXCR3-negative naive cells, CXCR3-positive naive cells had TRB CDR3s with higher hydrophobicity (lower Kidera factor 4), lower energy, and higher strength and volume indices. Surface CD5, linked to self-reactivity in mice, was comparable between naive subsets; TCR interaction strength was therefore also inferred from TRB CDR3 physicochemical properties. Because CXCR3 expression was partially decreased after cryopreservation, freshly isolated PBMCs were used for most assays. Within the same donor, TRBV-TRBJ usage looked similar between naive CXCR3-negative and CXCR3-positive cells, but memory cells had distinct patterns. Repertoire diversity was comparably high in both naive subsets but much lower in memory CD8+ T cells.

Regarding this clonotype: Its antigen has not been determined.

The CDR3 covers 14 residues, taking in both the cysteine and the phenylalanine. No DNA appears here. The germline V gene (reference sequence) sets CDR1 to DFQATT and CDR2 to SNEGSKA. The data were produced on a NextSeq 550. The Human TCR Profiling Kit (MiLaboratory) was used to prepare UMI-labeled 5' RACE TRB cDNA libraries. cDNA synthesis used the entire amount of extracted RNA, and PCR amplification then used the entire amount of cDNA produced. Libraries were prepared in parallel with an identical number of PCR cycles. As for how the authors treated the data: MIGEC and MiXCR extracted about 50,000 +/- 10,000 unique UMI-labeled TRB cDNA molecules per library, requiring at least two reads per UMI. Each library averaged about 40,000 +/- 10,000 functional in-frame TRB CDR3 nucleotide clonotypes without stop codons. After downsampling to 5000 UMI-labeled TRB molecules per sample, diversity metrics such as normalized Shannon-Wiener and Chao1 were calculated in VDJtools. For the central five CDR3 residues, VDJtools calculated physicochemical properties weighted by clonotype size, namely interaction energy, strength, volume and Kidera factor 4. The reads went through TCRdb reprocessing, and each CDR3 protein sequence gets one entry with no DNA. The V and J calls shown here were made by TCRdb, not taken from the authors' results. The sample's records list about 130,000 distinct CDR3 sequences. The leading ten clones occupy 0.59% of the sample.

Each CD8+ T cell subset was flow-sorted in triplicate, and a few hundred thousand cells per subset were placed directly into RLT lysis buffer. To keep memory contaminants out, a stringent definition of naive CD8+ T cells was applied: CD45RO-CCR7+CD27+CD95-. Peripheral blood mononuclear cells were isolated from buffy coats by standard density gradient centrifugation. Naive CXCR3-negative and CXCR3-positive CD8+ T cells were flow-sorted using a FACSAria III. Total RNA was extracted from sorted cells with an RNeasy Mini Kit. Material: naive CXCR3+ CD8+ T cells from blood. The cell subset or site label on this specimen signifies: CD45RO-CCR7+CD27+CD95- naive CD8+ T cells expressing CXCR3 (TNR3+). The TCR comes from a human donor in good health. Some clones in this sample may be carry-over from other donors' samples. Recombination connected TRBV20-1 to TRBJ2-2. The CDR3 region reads CSASGPTNTGELFF.